A single sample gave rise to the 17 T cell receptor beta chains below, sequenced in a study of cytomegalovirus exposure and HLA in healthy donors. Primers for the PCR totalled 60 Vbeta and 13 Jbeta. TCRdb's copy holds only in-frame clones and misses some; the assay was immunoSEQ multiplex PCR. The sample has about 94,000 clones; about 80% are singletons. The sequencing input was PBMCs. These receptors were collected from a human donor in good health.

This chain uses TRBV6-5 with TRBJ2-7; a possible D gene is TRBD2 (5 bases). Germline lookup yields CDR1 MNHEY and CDR2 SVGAGI. This CDR3 comprises 15 residues. With 6 bases removed from V and 2 bases from J, the gap between germline ends came to 17 bases. The CDR3 loop reads CASSRTPNGAYEQYF. CDR3 coding DNA: TGTGCCAGCAGCCGGACCCCAAACGGGGCCTACGAGCAGTACTTC.

The V gene is TRBV28, the J gene TRBJ1-4; no firm D call. The CDR3 contains 11 residues. Trimming cost V 8 bases and J 3 bases, with 4 bases left between them. Germline CDR1 reads MDHEN; CDR2 reads SYDVKM. The CDR3 spells CASGPNEKLFF. In DNA, the CDR3 is TGTGCCAGCGGGCCTAATGAAAAACTGTTTTTT.

The gene calls are TRBV7-2 and TRBJ2-2, with D perhaps matching TRBD1 (5 bases). CDR1 SGHTA and CDR2 FQGNSA come from the germline V gene. The CDR3 runs to 16 residues. The germline V and J ends were trimmed by 10 bases and 0 bases, with 18 bases remaining between them. The CDR3 sequence is CATSKTRGANTGELFF. The CDR3 bases are TGTGCCACCTCCAAGACAAGGGGCGCGAACACCGGGGAGCTGTTTTTT.

The chain is built from TRBV5-6 and TRBJ2-2; TRBD2 matches 8 bases. V trimming: 4 bases; J trimming: 5 bases; junction bases outside the gene matches: 7. Per germline, CDR1 SGHDT and CDR2 YYEEEE. This CDR3 contains 15 residues. CDR3 residues: CASSLGLADTGELFF. The CDR3 DNA reads TGTGCCAGCAGCCTCGGACTAGCTGATACCGGGGAGCTGTTTTTT.

The chain has TRBV6-1 and TRBJ2-5; TRBD1 aligns across 8 bases. The J call is doubtful: the DNA matches TRBJ2-7 better. The germline V gene has CDR1 MNHNS and CDR2 SASEGT. CDR3 size: 14 residues. CDR3 DNA sequence: TGTGCCAGCAGTGAAAGGACAGGGTTCCACGAGCAGTACTTC. It codes for CASSERTGFHEQYF.

This clone appeared a single time. This chain joins TRBV19 and TRBJ2-4; 10 bases match TRBD2. The CDR3 spans 14 residues. CDR1 is LNHDA, CDR2 SQIVND, per germline (reference sequence). V trimming: 4 bases; J trimming: 7 bases; junction bases outside the gene matches: 4. CDR3 sequence: CASSTSSGGNIQYF. In nucleotides, the CDR3 is TGTGCCAGTAGTACGTCTAGCGGGGGTAACATTCAGTACTTC.

This clone showed up just a few times. The chain recombines TRBV10-3 with TRBJ2-7, with D maybe TRBD1 (6 bases). The length of the CDR3 is 15 residues. V was cut by 0 bases and J by 3 bases, with 12 bases left in between. The germline gives CDR1 ENHRY, CDR2 SYGVKD. CDR3 loop: CAISESGRGNYEQYF. As DNA, the CDR3 is TGTGCCATCAGTGAGTCGGGCAGGGGAAACTACGAGCAGTACTTC.

The chain has TRBV20-1 and TRBJ2-3; D gene unclear. The CDR3 spans 11 residues. CDR1 is DFQATT, CDR2 SNEGSKA, per germline (reference sequence). CDR3 bases: TGCAGCGGCGAGGGCACAGATACGCAGTATTTT. This sequence encodes CSGEGTDTQYF.

V and J are TRBV30 and TRBJ1-5, with 9 bases matching TRBD1. The CDR3 is 15 amino acids. V lost 5 bases to trimming and J lost 2 bases; unmatched junction nucleotides: 7. Germline-derived CDR1 and CDR2 are GTSNPN and SVGIG (reference sequence). The CDR3 loop is CAWGLGQGRNQPQHF. The CDR3 DNA sequence: TGTGCCTGGGGATTGGGACAGGGACGCAATCAGCCCCAGCATTTT.

For this clone: A far larger clone is off by one base, so a read error is likely. V and J are TRBV15 and TRBJ2-5, with 8 bases that match TRBD1. This CDR3 is built from 13 residues. Germline assignment: CDR1 LNHNV and CDR2 YYDKDF (reference sequence). For the CDR3, the DNA is TGTGCCACCAGCAGTACAGGGGGTGAGACCGAGTACTTC. Protein: CATSSTGGETEYF.

V usage is TRBV6-4 and J usage is TRBJ2-5; 11 bases are shared with TRBD2. The length of the CDR3 is 15 residues. V was pared by 8 bases and J by 6 bases, with 11 bases of the junction left unmatched. CDR1 is MRHNA and CDR2 is SNTAGT in the germline V gene. The CDR3 DNA follows: TGTGCCAGCTCAAAACTAGCGGGAGAGGGTCAGACCCAGTACTTC. Translating it yields CASSKLAGEGQTQYF.

The chain carries TRBV25-1 and TRBJ2-7, with D tentatively TRBD1 (7 bases). The CDR3 is 13 amino acids. CDR1 is MGHDK and CDR2 is SYGVNS in the germline V gene. CDR3 sequence reads: CAAPGQRVYEQYF. The DNA for the CDR3 is TGTGCTGCGCCGGGACAGCGGGTTTACGAGCAGTACTTC.

This clone came up a few times. This sequence joins TRBV14 and TRBJ1-2; no clear D. From germline, CDR1 is SGHDN and CDR2 FVKESK. This CDR3 is built from 14 residues. V dropped 1 base and J dropped 4 bases, with 10 bases sitting between them. CDR3 region: CASSQAGGSYGYTF. Here the CDR3 DNA reads TGTGCCAGCAGCCAAGCTGGCGGATCCTATGGCTACACCTTC.

The chain combines TRBV29-1 with TRBJ2-5, with 9 bases matching TRBD2. CDR3 length equals 13 residues. The junction had 5 bases not matched to a gene; V was cut back by 4 bases and J by 5 bases. CDR1 is SQVTM and CDR2 is ANQGSEA in the germline V gene. The CDR3 is CSVALAGMETQYF. The CDR3 DNA follows: TGCAGCGTTGCTCTAGCGGGAATGGAGACCCAGTACTTC.

This clone is a singleton in its sample. The rearrangement links TRBV7-3 to TRBJ2-1; D is undetermined. The CDR3 spans 13 residues. CDR1 is SGHTA and CDR2 is FQGTGA in the germline V gene. The V end was cut by 1 base, the J end by 6 bases, with 7 bases between. The CDR3 loop is CASSLRAPNEQFF. The CDR3 nucleotides read TGTGCCAGCAGCTTAAGGGCGCCCAATGAGCAGTTCTTC.

The chain links TRBV6-1 to TRBJ2-3; TRBD1 matches 10 bases. In germline, CDR1 is MNHNS, CDR2 SASEGT. Trimming removed 3 bases from V and 7 bases from J; junction bases left unmatched: 7. CDR3 length: 15 residues. The CDR3 reads CASSDLTGGINTQYF. CDR3 in DNA: TGTGCCAGCAGTGACTTGACAGGGGGCATAAATACGCAGTATTTT.

The CDR3 region is CASSLSSLNTGELFF. In DNA form, the CDR3 reads TGTGCCAGCAGCCTGTCTAGTTTGAACACCGGGGAGCTGTTTTTT. This chain connects TRBV7-2 to TRBJ2-2; D is unresolved. Per germline, CDR1 SGHTA and CDR2 FQGNSA. The V and J ends lost 5 bases and 1 base respectively, with 11 bases between them. This CDR3 has 15 amino acids.